The text below deals with one TCR beta chain. All recovered Cohort 3 donors got two negative PCRs, got clearance, or saw symptom resolution. This entry is derived from a study of blood T cell repertoires in COVID-19. Study details: Some COVID-19 samples were acute and others convalescent; all came from the United States, Italy and Spain. PBMCs, B-cell-depleted T cells, or T cells were the source of the cDNA or gDNA that made up the material.

The data were produced by immunoSEQ multiplex PCR, yet TCRdb's version contains in-frame clones alone and is incomplete. The sample lists approximately 380,000 clones, 88% occurring once. The CDR3 is 15 amino acids. Per the germline V gene, CDR1 is KGHDR and CDR2 is SFDVKD. Trimming removed 3 bases at V and 2 bases at J, with 11 bases between. The TCR originated in a woman under 30 who had recovered from COVID-19. The chain employs TRBV24-1 and TRBJ2-3, with D unresolved. The sample comprised PBMCs or T cells enriched from blood (not recorded which). The CDR3 nucleotides read TGTGCCACCAGTGATGCACAGTTAAACACAGATACGCAGTATTTT. Amino acid sequence: CATSDAQLNTDTQYF.